Listed below are T cell receptor beta chains from one sample, sequenced in a study of T-cell reconstitution after alpha-beta-depleted transplantation in children. MiXCR was run by TCRdb on the PCR reads, yielding one entry per CDR3 protein. The sample records some 830,000 distinct CDR3 sequences, 15% to 20% being singletons. The material was PBMCs, mostly from graft donor cells, obtained 360 days after TCRalphabeta/CD19-depleted stem cell transplant. The receptor set was obtained from a male patient younger than 18 who had a stem cell transplant for acute lymphoblastic leukemia, so the T cells may come from the graft donor. Both conserved end residues are part of each CDR3. Each record gives: CDR3 length, V gene, CDR3 protein.

15 TRBV18 CASSPGGPLMGEQYF
14 TRBV10-3 CAITEQGGSYEQYF
15 TRBV29-1 CSVGPGGGGNQPQHF
18 TRBV29-1 CSADLGASWDSGANVLTF
15 TRBV19 CASRDRGFENTEAFF
14 TRBV18 CASSTLAESYEQYF
15 TRBV5-1 CASSPQGTGGETQYF
14 TRBV5-1 CASSLSGIRGELFF
12 TRBV5-6 CASSQPQNEQYF
13 TRBV7-3 CASSLNHNYGYTF
16 TRBV6-1 CASSLSPTGGGNTIYF
15 TRBV10-3 CAIATGPANTGELFF
17 TRBV27 CASLLRRTSGSWDTQYF
15 TRBV4-1 CASSQRAAGANVLTF
12 TRBV29-1 CSVEKGAYGYTF
13 TRBV5-1 CASSYGTGETQYF
15 TRBV3-1 CASSQPTVQGNTIYF
14 TRBV20-1 CSARVPDSVYEQYF
15 TRBV12-3/TRBV12-4 CASSLFRLGSYEQYF
15 TRBV27 CASPPALATSYEQYF
20 TRBV13 CASSFGGGPGRPISNQPQHF
13 TRBV12-3/TRBV12-4 CASSFINEETQYF
14 TRBV4-1 CASSPVGGARKLFF
14 TRBV5-1 CASSFISHQETQYF